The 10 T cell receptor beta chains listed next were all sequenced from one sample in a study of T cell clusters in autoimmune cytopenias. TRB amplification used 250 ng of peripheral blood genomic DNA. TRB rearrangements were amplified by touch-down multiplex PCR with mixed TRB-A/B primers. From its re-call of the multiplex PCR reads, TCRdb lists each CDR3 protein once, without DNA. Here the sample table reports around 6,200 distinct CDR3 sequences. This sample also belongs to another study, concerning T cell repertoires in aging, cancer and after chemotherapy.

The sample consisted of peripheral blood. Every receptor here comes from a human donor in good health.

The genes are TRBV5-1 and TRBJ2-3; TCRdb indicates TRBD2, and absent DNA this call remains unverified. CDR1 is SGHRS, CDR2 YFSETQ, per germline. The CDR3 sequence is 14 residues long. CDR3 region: CASSAGLSTDTQYF. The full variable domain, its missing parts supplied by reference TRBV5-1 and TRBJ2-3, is KAGVTQTPRYLIKTRGQQVTLSCSPISGHRSVSWYQQTPGQGLQFLFEYFSETQRNKGNFPGRFSGRQFSNSRSEMNVSTLELGDSALYLCASSAGLSTDTQYFGPGTRLTVL.

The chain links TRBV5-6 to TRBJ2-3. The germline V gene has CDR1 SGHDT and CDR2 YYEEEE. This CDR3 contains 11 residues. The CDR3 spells CASSLSGEQYF.

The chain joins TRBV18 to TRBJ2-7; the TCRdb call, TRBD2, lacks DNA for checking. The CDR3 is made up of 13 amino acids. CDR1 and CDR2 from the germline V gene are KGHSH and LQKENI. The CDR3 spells CASSPPGEDEQYF.

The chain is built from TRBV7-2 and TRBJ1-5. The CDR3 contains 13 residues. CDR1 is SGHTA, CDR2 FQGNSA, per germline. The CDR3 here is CASSSRGNQPQHF.

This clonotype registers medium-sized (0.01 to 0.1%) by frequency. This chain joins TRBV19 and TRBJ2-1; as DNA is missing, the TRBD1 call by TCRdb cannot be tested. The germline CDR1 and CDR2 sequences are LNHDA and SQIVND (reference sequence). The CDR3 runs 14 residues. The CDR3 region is CASNWGSSYNEQFF.

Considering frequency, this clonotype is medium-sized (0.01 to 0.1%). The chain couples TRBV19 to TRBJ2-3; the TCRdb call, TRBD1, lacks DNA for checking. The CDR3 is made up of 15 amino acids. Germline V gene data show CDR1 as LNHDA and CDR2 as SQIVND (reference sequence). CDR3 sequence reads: CASSNRDRGRDTQYF.

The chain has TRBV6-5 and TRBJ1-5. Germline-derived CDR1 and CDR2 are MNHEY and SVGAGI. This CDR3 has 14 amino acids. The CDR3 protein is CASSPTDLPQPQHF.

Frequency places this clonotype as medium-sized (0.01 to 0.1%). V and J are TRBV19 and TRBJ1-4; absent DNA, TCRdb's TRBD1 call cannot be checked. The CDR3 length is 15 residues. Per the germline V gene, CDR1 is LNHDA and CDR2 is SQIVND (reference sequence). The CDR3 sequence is CASSRQGGTNEKLFF.

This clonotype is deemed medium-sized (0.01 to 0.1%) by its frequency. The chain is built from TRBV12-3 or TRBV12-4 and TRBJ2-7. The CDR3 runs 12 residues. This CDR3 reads CASSLADYEQYF.

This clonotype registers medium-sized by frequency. Here the CDR3 reads CSVEDSSERGYTF. This chain connects TRBV29-1 to TRBJ1-2. CDR3 size: 13 residues. The V gene's germline CDR1 is SQVTM and CDR2 ANQGSEA.